This entry lists 7 T cell receptor beta chains sequenced from one sample in a study of identical twins. A single record per CDR3 protein comes from TCRdb applying MiXCR to the 5' RACE reads. In the table there are approximately 530,000 distinct CDR3 sequences, around 22% of which are singletons. These records were also assigned to another study, of yellow fever vaccine responses in identical twins.

Source material: CD4+ T cells sorted from blood. The receptors come from a woman under 30 in good health.

The chain carries TRBV10-2 and TRBJ2-5; no definite D call. V was cut by 9 bases and J by 0 bases, with 5 bases left in between. This CDR3 comprises 11 residues. Germline lookup yields CDR1 WSHSY and CDR2 SAAADI. CDR3 bases: TGCGCCAGTCAGTACCAAGAGACCCAGTACTTC. Translated, it gives CASQYQETQYF.

V gene TRBV7-8 combines with J gene TRBJ2-7; the D gene is possibly TRBD2 (6 bases). Germline-derived CDR1 and CDR2 are SGHVS and FQNEAQ. V lost 5 bases and J 0 bases, leaving 14 bases between the germline ends. This CDR3 region has 15 residues. The CDR3 nucleotides are TGTGCCAGCAGCCCGCGCGGGGTCACCTCCTACGAGCAGTACTTC. It specifies CASSPRGVTSYEQYF.

This clonotype was seen a few times. The chain recombines TRBV20-1 with TRBJ2-4, with D perhaps TRBD2 (6 bases). Germline CDR1 reads DFQATT; CDR2 reads SNEGSKA (reference sequence). The V end lost 1 base, the J end lost 0 bases, and 10 bases lay between the germline ends. The CDR3 is made up of 15 amino acids. The CDR3: CSARGDSQAKNIQYF. The CDR3, as DNA: TGCAGTGCTAGAGGGGACTCGCAAGCCAAAAACATTCAGTACTTC.

The genes are TRBV2 and TRBJ2-7, with 7 nucleotides matching TRBD1. With V trimmed by 3 bases and J by 0 bases, 5 bases remained unmatched. Germline V gene sequence: CDR1 SNHLY, CDR2 FYNNEI. The CDR3 is 15 residues long. The CDR3 sequence: CASSEVDRLSYEQYF. The CDR3 DNA reads as TGTGCCAGCAGTGAGGTGGACAGGCTCTCCTACGAGCAGTACTTC. Variable domain in full (rest from reference TRBV2 and TRBJ2-7): EPEVTQTPSHQVTQMGQEVILRCVPISNHLYFYWYRQILGQKVEFLVSFYNNEISEKSEIFDDQFSVERPDGSNFTLKIRSTKLEDSAMYFCASSEVDRLSYEQYFGPGTRLTVT.

This chain joins TRBV29-1 and TRBJ2-2, with D possibly matching TRBD2 (6 bases). The CDR3 has 14 amino acids. The V and J ends lost 4 bases and 2 bases respectively, with 11 bases between them. Germline CDR1 reads SQVTM; CDR2 reads ANQGSEA. The CDR3 spells CSVAARENTGELFF. DNA for the CDR3: TGCAGCGTTGCCGCGCGGGAAAACACCGGGGAGCTGTTTTTT.

This clonotype has only a few counts. The rearrangement uses TRBV12-3 or TRBV12-4 and TRBJ2-7, with 7 bases lining up with TRBD1. V was clipped by 4 bases and J by 10 bases; unmatched bases: 7. This CDR3 is built from 12 residues. Here the CDR3 DNA reads TGTGCCAGCAGTTCCCCATGGACAGGCCAGTACTTC. Amino acids: CASSSPWTGQYF.

The rearrangement uses TRBV12-3 or TRBV12-4 and TRBJ1-5; D unclear. CDR3 length equals 14 residues. V was pared by 3 bases and J by 6 bases, with 12 bases between. The CDR3 sequence is CASSFGQAGQPQHF. In DNA form, the CDR3 reads TGTGCCAGCAGTTTTGGCCAGGCAGGTCAGCCCCAGCATTTT.